A single sample is the source of the 15 T cell receptor beta chains below, sequenced in a study of blood T cells in healthy people across ages. For the second PCR, which ran for roughly 6 to 12 cycles, a sample-barcoded 5' primer and a J-beta primer mix were used. In TCRdb, the 5' RACE reads were re-called with MiXCR into one record per CDR3 protein. This sample has about 1,500,000 distinct CDR3 sequences, with about 30% found just once. Sequencing was done on a sample of blood. These TCRs come from a woman aged 25 to 39 in good health.

The chain employs TRBV7-2 and TRBJ2-3, with TRBD2 matching over 7 bases. Trimming removed 6 bases from V and 4 bases from J; junction bases left unmatched: 10. The CDR3 loop spans 15 amino acids. The germline V gene has CDR1 SGHTA and CDR2 FQGNSA. The CDR3 region has the DNA TGTGCCAGCAGTCCGGACCGGGAGGTCTCAGATACGCAGTATTTT. Translation gives CASSPDREVSDTQYF.

This clonotype was picked up many times. This chain joins TRBV20-1 and TRBJ2-7, with D unresolved. The CDR3 is 13 residues long. V lost 3 bases and J 6 bases, leaving 15 bases between the germline ends. CDR1 and CDR2 (germline): DFQATT, SNEGSKA (reference sequence). CDR3 sequence (DNA): TGCAGTGCTAGCCCCAGGTACGTCGGCGAGCAGTACTTC. This encodes CSASPRYVGEQYF.

The V gene is TRBV20-1, the J gene TRBJ2-3; D is uncertain. This CDR3 has 14 residues. CDR1 is DFQATT, CDR2 SNEGSKA, per germline (reference sequence). The V gene lost 0 bases and the J gene lost 2 bases, with 9 bases spanning the gap. DNA for the CDR3: TGCAGTGCTAGAGATCTCCGGACCACAGATACGCAGTATTTT. Amino acid sequence: CSARDLRTTDTQYF.

This sequence joins TRBV10-1 and TRBJ2-4, with a tentative D call TRBD2 (7 bases). Germline V gene lookup returns CDR1 WNHNN and CDR2 SYGVQD (reference sequence). Trimming left V 9 bases short and J 1 base short, with 16 bases between. The length of the CDR3 is 15 residues. The CDR3 DNA follows: TGCGCCAGGTCCCGGGGGGCCGGGGCCAAAAACATTCAGTACTTC. Translating it yields CARSRGAGAKNIQYF.

This clonotype was detected a few times. This sequence joins TRBV4-1 and TRBJ1-2; no clear D gene. CDR3 length: 16 amino acids. Germline CDR1 reads MGHRA; CDR2 reads YSYEKL. V lost 3 bases and J 3 bases, leaving 17 bases between the germline ends. The DNA of the CDR3 is TGCGCCAGCAGCCAGGCACCCCTCACAGATTACTATGGCTACACCTTC. Its translation: CASSQAPLTDYYGYTF.

V gene TRBV5-1 combines with J gene TRBJ2-1; the match to TRBD2 covers 13 bases. The CDR3 has 16 amino acids. Germline V CDR1 and CDR2: SGHRS, YFSETQ. V lost 4 bases, J lost 12 bases, and 13 bases stayed unmatched. The CDR3 region is CASSPLAGGTYGGQFF. CDR3 DNA sequence: TGCGCCAGCAGCCCACTAGCGGGGGGGACCTACGGTGGGCAGTTCTTC.

The chain combines TRBV19 with TRBJ2-1; 7 bases are a match to TRBD1. CDR3 length: 15 residues. Germline CDR1 is LNHDA and CDR2 is SQIVND (reference sequence). The ends lost 1 base at V and 6 bases at J; junction bases unmatched: 6. CDR3 bases: TGTGCCAGTAGTATAGGAGACAGGGTCACCAATGAGCAGTTCTTC. This encodes CASSIGDRVTNEQFF. The variable domain in full, with the rest retrieved from reference TRBV19 and TRBJ2-1, is DGGITQSPKYLFRKEGQNVTLSCEQNLNHDAMYWYRQDPGQGLRLIYYSQIVNDFQKGDIAEGYSVSREKKESFPLTVTSAQKNPTAFYLCASSIGDRVTNEQFFGPGTRLTVL.

As regards this clonotype: The conserved final phenylalanine or tryptophan is absent from the CDR3, which likely points to a read error. The gene calls are TRBV12-3 or TRBV12-4 and TRBJ2-5; 9 bases agree with TRBD1. Losses at the gene ends were 0 bases for V and 5 bases for J; bases not matched to a gene: 4. This CDR3 is built from 15 residues. The CDR3 DNA is TGTGCCAGCAGTTTAGCGACAGGGGGATCGGAGACCCAGTACTCC. Encoded protein: CASSLATGGSETQYS.

There are a few counts of this clonotype. This chain joins TRBV12-3 or TRBV12-4 and TRBJ2-3, with TRBD2 as a possible D gene (6 bases). The CDR3 is 15 residues long. The V end was cut by 7 bases, the J end by 7 bases, with 21 bases between. The CDR3 DNA is TGTGCCAGCACTCCGGGGGTTAGCGGTCCGAATACGCAGTATTTT. Its translation is CASTPGVSGPNTQYF.

The chain couples TRBV7-2 to TRBJ2-5, with D unclear. Germline V lookup: CDR1 SGHTA, CDR2 FQGNSA. The CDR3 consists of 14 residues. Trimming cost V 4 bases and J 11 bases, with 20 bases left between them. The CDR3 protein is CASSSRWGYDEQYF. The CDR3 DNA is TGTGCCAGCAGCTCCAGGTGGGGATATGATGAGCAGTACTTC.

The table lists this clonotype with a few counts. The gene calls are TRBV20-1 and TRBJ1-1; D is perhaps TRBD1 (5 bases). Germline V gene lookup returns CDR1 DFQATT and CDR2 SNEGSKA (reference sequence). Trimming took off 3 bases at V and 3 bases at J, with 17 bases between the two ends. CDR3 size: 15 residues. CDR3 amino acids: CSASDPGTWDTEAFF. In nucleotides, the CDR3 is TGCAGTGCTAGTGATCCGGGGACGTGGGACACTGAAGCTTTCTTT.

This clonotype was counted between two and nine times. The chain couples TRBV29-1 to TRBJ1-2; D remains unclear. The germline V gene has CDR1 SQVTM and CDR2 ANQGSEA. The length of the CDR3 is 12 residues. The V and J ends lost 4 bases and 2 bases respectively, with 8 bases between them. CDR3 sequence reads: CSVVEPNYGYTF. CDR3 bases: TGCAGCGTTGTGGAGCCGAACTATGGCTACACCTTC.

This clonotype was seen more than once but under ten times. The chain uses TRBV7-8 and TRBJ2-4, with D unresolved. The V end lost 4 bases, the J end lost 0 bases, and 10 bases lay between the germline ends. The CDR3 length is 15 residues. Germline V gives CDR1 SGHVS, CDR2 FQNEAQ. CDR3 region: CASSSGRVAKNIQYF. The CDR3 DNA follows: TGTGCCAGCAGCTCCGGTAGAGTAGCCAAAAACATTCAGTACTTC.

This clonotype was counted only a few times. One end of the junction varies from germline; a read error may be responsible. V gene TRBV12-3 or TRBV12-4 combines with J gene TRBJ2-4; 7 bases align to TRBD1. The J call may be in error: the DNA end matches TRBJ2-7 better. The CDR3 is made up of 15 amino acids. The CDR3 loop is CASRFGPGQSCEQYF. Here the CDR3 DNA reads TGTGCCAGCCGATTCGGACCGGGACAGTCCTGCGAGCAGTACTTC.

Notes on this clonotype: Being one base from a much bigger clone, this may be a read error. The J gene is TRBJ2-3, the V gene TRBV7-2, with no clear D. Trimming left V 8 bases short and J 4 bases short, with 13 bases between. The CDR3 contains 13 residues. The germline V gene has CDR1 SGHTA and CDR2 FQGNSA. The CDR3 spells CASGSKWADTQYF. The CDR3 nucleotides read TGTGCCAGCGGGTCTAAGTGGGCAGATACGCAGTATTTT.